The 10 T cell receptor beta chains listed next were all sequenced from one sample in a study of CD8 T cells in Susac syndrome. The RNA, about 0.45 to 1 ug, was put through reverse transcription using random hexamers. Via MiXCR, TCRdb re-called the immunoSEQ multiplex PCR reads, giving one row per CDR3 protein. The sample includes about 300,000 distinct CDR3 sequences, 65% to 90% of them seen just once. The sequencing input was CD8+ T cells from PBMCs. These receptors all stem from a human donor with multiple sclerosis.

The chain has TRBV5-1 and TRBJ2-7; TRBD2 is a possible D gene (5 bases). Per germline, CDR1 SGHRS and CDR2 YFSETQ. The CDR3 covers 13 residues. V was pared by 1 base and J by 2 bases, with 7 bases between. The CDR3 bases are TGCGCCAGCAGCTTGAGGGAGACCTACGAGCAGTACTTC. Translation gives CASSLRETYEQYF.

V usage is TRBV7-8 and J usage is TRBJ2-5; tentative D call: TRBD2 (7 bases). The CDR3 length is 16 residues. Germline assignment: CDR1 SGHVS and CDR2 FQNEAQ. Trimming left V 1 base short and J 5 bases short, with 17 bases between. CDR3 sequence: CASSLGGGGSGETQYF. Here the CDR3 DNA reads TGTGCCAGCAGCTTAGGGGGGGGCGGTTCAGGCGAGACCCAGTACTTC.

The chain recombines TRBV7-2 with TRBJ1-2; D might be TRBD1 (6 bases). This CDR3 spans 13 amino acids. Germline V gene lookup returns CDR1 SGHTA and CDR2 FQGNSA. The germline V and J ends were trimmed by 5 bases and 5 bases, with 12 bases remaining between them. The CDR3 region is CASSQGGDYGYTF. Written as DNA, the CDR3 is TGTGCCAGCAGCCAAGGGGGAGATTATGGCTACACCTTC.

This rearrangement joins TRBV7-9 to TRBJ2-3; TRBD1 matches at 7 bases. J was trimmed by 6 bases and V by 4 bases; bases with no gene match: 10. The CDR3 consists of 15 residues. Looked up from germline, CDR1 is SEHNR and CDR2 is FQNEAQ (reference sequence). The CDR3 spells CASSSQRTGVDTQYF. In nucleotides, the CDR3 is TGTGCCAGCAGCTCCCAACGCACAGGGGTCGATACGCAGTATTTT.

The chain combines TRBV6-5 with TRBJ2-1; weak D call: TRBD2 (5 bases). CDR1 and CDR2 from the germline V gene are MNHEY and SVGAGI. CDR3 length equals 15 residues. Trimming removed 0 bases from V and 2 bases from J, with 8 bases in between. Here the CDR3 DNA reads TGTGCCAGCAGTTACTCAGCGGATACCTACAATGAGCAGTTCTTC. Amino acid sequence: CASSYSADTYNEQFF.

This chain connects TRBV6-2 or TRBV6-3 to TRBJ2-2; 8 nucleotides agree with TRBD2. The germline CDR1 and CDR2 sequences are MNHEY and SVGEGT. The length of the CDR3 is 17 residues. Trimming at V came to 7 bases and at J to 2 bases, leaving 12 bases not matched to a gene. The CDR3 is CASTPTPSGSNTGELFF. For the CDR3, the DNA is TGTGCCAGCACCCCTACGCCCAGCGGGAGTAACACCGGGGAGCTGTTTTTT.

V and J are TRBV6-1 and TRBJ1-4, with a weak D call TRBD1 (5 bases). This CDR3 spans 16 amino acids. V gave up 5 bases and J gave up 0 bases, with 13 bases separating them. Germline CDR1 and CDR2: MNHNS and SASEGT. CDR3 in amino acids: CASSLTGAATNEKLFF. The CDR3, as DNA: TGTGCCAGCAGTCTTACAGGAGCTGCAACTAATGAAAAACTGTTTTTT.

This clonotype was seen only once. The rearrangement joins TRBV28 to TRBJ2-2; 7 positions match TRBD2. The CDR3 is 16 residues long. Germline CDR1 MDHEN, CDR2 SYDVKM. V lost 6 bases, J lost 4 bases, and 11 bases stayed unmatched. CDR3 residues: CASRFAGSGGTGELFF. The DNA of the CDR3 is TGTGCCAGCAGGTTCGCGGGTTCGGGGGGCACCGGGGAGCTGTTTTTT.

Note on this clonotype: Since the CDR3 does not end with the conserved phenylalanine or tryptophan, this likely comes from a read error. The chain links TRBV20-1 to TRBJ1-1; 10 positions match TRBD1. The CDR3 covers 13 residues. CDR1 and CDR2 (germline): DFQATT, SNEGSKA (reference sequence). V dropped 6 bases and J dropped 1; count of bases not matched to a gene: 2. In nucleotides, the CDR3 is TGCAGTGCAGGACAGGGGGAGAACACTGAAGCTTTCCTT. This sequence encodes CSAGQGENTEAFL.

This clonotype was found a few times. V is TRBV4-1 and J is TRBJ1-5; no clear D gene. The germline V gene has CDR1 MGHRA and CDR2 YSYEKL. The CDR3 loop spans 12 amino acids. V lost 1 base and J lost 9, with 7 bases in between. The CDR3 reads CASSQGVGPQHF. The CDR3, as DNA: TGCGCCAGCAGCCAAGGGGTAGGGCCCCAGCATTTT.